These 23 T cell receptor beta chains share one sample of origin, sequenced in a study of regulatory T cells in long-lasting Graves disease. Investigators prepared the TCR beta libraries by applying iRepertoire HTBI primers and Arm-PCR of CDR3 regions. Each CDR3 protein gets one entry after TCRdb re-called the multiplex PCR reads with MiXCR. The table records hundreds of thousands of distinct CDR3 sequences, about 16% of them present only once. The time point here: newly diagnosed GD, antithyroid drugs for less than 3 months. Generation of the TCR library employed RNA extracted from PBMCs. This same sample was also taken into another study, of T cells in Graves' hyperthyroidism and ophthalmopathy.

Sequencing used peripheral blood mononuclear cells (PBMCs), obtained at new diagnosis, from a patient treated with antithyroid drugs. The receptor source for this set is a woman aged 30 to 39 with Graves disease.

The sample holds many counts of this clonotype. The chain combines TRBV29-1 with TRBJ1-3; no firm D call. Germline V CDR1 and CDR2: SQVTM, ANQGSEA. V was pared by 6 bases and J by 4 bases, with 13 bases between. The CDR3 covers 13 residues. CDR3 region: CSVLDGGGNTIYF. The DNA for the CDR3 is TGCAGCGTGTTAGACGGCGGCGGAAACACCATATATTTT.

This rearrangement joins TRBV7-2 to TRBJ2-2, with TRBD2 matching 14 bases. Germline V gene lookup returns CDR1 SGHTA and CDR2 FQGNSA. V gave up 5 bases and J gave up 2 bases; unmatched junction bases: 4. The CDR3 extends over 17 amino acids. Here the CDR3 reads CASSLGLAGGNTGELFF. DNA for the CDR3: TGTGCCAGCAGCCTAGGACTAGCGGGAGGTAACACCGGGGAGCTGTTTTTT.

Many counts were recorded for this clonotype. The DNA for the CDR3 is TGTGCCACCAGTGAATCTTTAGGCTCCAACTCCTACGAGCAGTACTTC. It is translated as CATSESLGSNSYEQYF. V is TRBV24-1 and J is TRBJ2-7, with D unclear. CDR3 length: 16 residues. Per germline, CDR1 KGHDR and CDR2 SFDVKD. V dropped 4 bases and J dropped 0 bases, with 15 bases sitting between them.

V and J are TRBV19 and TRBJ1-2; no definite D call. V lost 2 bases and J lost 8, with 9 bases in between. This CDR3 contains 12 residues. From germline, CDR1 is LNHDA and CDR2 SQIVND (reference sequence). The CDR3, as DNA: TGTGCCAGTAGTATACGGGGTCGCGGCTACACCTTC. This sequence encodes CASSIRGRGYTF.

This clonotype was recorded at least ten times. The chain recombines TRBV18 with TRBJ1-6; D may be TRBD1 (5 bases). The CDR3 covers 17 residues. Trimming removed 2 bases from V and 5 bases from J, with 16 bases in between. Germline V gene sequence: CDR1 KGHSH, CDR2 LQKENI. The CDR3 spells CASSPGAPGQNNSPLHF. Written as DNA, the CDR3 is TGTGCCAGCTCACCAGGGGCACCGGGCCAAAATAATTCACCCCTCCACTTT.

In this sample, this clonotype turned up many times. This chain joins TRBV28 and TRBJ2-3; D possibly corresponds to TRBD1 (6 bases). The length of the CDR3 is 18 residues. Germline values: CDR1 MDHEN, CDR2 SYDVKM. Trimming removed 1 base from V and 0 bases from J, with 17 bases in between. The CDR3 reads CASSLSHRDPVSTDTQYF. The CDR3 nucleotides are TGTGCCAGCAGTTTATCTCACAGGGACCCCGTAAGCACAGATACGCAGTATTTT.

The table lists this clonotype with many counts. This sequence joins TRBV7-9 and TRBJ2-7; 7 positions agree with TRBD2. The V gene end was trimmed by 3 bases and the J gene end by 6 bases; junction bases not matched to a gene: 8. The CDR3 runs to 14 residues. Germline V gene lookup returns CDR1 SEHNR and CDR2 FQNEAQ (reference sequence). CDR3 DNA sequence: TGTGCCAGCAGCTTTGGTTCTAGCGGAAGCGAGCAGTACTTC. Translated: CASSFGSSGSEQYF.

V and J are TRBV7-3 and TRBJ2-1, with 7 bases fitting TRBD2. Germline CDR1 SGHTA, CDR2 FQGTGA. Trimming cost V 5 bases and J 7 bases; bases outside gene matches: 11. The CDR3 covers 15 residues. CDR3 sequence: CASSLGIAGSNEQFF. CDR3 nucleotides: TGTGCCAGCAGCCTCGGGATAGCGGGTAGTAATGAGCAGTTCTTC.

The chain joins TRBV28 to TRBJ2-2, with 10 bases identical to TRBD1. J was trimmed by 4 bases and V by 2 bases; bases with no gene match: 4. There are 16 residues in the CDR3. Germline V gene lookup returns CDR1 MDHEN and CDR2 SYDVKM. The CDR3 sequence: CASSLGTGESTGELFF. CDR3 DNA sequence: TGTGCCAGCAGTTTAGGGACAGGGGAGTCCACCGGGGAGCTGTTTTTT. Full variable domain (missing parts from reference TRBV28 and TRBJ2-2): DVKVTQSSRYLVKRTGEKVFLECVQDMDHENMFWYRQDPGLGLRLIYFSYDVKMKEKGDIPEGYSVSREKKERFSLILESASTNQTSMYLCASSLGTGESTGELFFGEGSRLTVL.

This clonotype was seen repeatedly, ten times or more. This chain links TRBV30 with TRBJ1-1; 7 bases align to TRBD1. The germline V gene encodes CDR1 GTSNPN and CDR2 SVGIG (reference sequence). The CDR3 totals 13 residues. With 5 bases clipped from V and 0 bases from J, the junction kept 3 bases outside the gene matches. The CDR3 coding sequence is TGTGCCTGGGGGGACAGCATGAACACTGAAGCTTTCTTT. This codes for CAWGDSMNTEAFF.

This clonotype came up many times. The CDR3 coding sequence is TGTGCCAGCAGCTCGACAGGGTGGGACACAGATACGCAGTATTTT. Encoded protein: CASSSTGWDTDTQYF. This chain joins TRBV7-2 and TRBJ2-3; TRBD1 matches 7 bases. There are 15 residues in the CDR3. Germline V gene lookup returns CDR1 SGHTA and CDR2 FQGNSA. Losses at the gene ends were 4 bases for V and 2 bases for J; bases not matched to a gene: 6.

The CDR3 loop reads CASSYSGQSGGTIYF. The CDR3 DNA sequence: TGTGCCAGCAGTTACTCGGGACAGTCTGGTGGCACCATATATTTT. J is TRBJ1-3 and V is TRBV6-5; 7 positions agree with TRBD1. With 0 bases clipped from V and 9 bases from J, the junction kept 8 bases outside the gene matches. CDR1 MNHEY and CDR2 SVGAGI come from the germline V gene. The CDR3 length is 15 residues.

The chain links TRBV3-1 to TRBJ2-7, with 10 bases fitting TRBD1. This CDR3 has 16 amino acids. J gave up 6 bases and V 0 bases, and 8 bases lay outside the gene matches. Looked up from germline, CDR1 is LGHDT and CDR2 is YNNKEL (reference sequence). The CDR3 DNA is TGTGCCAGCAGCCAAGAAGGGACAGGGGCCCCCGGCGAGCAGTACTTC. Its translation is CASSQEGTGAPGEQYF.

In its sample, this clonotype was seen many times. The chain uses TRBV12-3 or TRBV12-4 and TRBJ1-1, with 8 positions matching TRBD1. V dropped 6 bases and J dropped 5; count of bases not matched to a gene: 8. There are 14 residues in the CDR3. Here the CDR3 reads CASRRQGSLTEAFF. The CDR3 DNA reads as TGTGCCAGCAGACGACAGGGGTCGTTAACTGAAGCTTTCTTT.

The rearrangement uses TRBV27 and TRBJ1-3; no reliable D call. Between the trimmed V and J ends, which lost 11 bases and 0 bases, there was a span of 17 bases. From germline, CDR1 is MNHEY and CDR2 SMNVEV (reference sequence). The CDR3 covers 15 residues. CDR3 protein: CAESKNQVSGNTIYF. Written as DNA, the CDR3 is TGTGCCGAATCAAAAAACCAGGTCTCTGGAAACACCATATATTTT.

This clonotype was observed many times. This chain's CDR3 is CAWEAAFF. In DNA, the CDR3 is TGTGCCTGGGAAGCAGCTTTCTTT. The chain uses TRBV30 and TRBJ1-1; no definite D call. The CDR3 runs 8 residues. CDR1 and CDR2 (germline): GTSNPN, SVGIG (reference sequence). V dropped 5 bases and J dropped 10 bases, with 5 bases sitting between them.

This clonotype was recorded many times. The J gene is TRBJ1-5, the V gene TRBV7-8, with D maybe TRBD1 (6 bases). V lost 0 bases to trimming and J lost 5 bases, with 14 bases between them. Germline V gene lookup returns CDR1 SGHVS and CDR2 FQNEAQ. The CDR3 totals 16 residues. In DNA, the CDR3 is TGTGCCAGCAGCTTAGCGGCATCAGGGGTGGATCAGCCCCAGCATTTT. Protein product: CASSLAASGVDQPQHF.

V gene TRBV3-1 combines with J gene TRBJ1-6; 7 bases map to TRBD1. The length of the CDR3 is 17 residues. With V trimmed by 5 bases and J by 7 bases, 14 bases remained unmatched. CDR1 is LGHDT, CDR2 YNNKEL, per germline (reference sequence). CDR3 region: CASSSRAGGQTNSPLHF. CDR3 DNA sequence: TGTGCCAGCAGCTCCCGCGCCGGGGGACAGACCAATTCACCCCTCCACTTT.

This clonotype came up many times. The rearrangement joins TRBV28 to TRBJ1-2; the match to TRBD1 covers 8 bases. V gave up 7 bases and J gave up 7 bases; unmatched junction bases: 8. CDR1 is MDHEN and CDR2 is SYDVKM in the germline V gene. This CDR3 region has 13 residues. The CDR3 DNA reads TGTGCCAGCAACCACCGGGACAGGAGTGGCTACACCTTC. This codes for CASNHRDRSGYTF.

V usage is TRBV3-1 and J usage is TRBJ2-2; D is ambiguous. Germline V CDR1 and CDR2: LGHDT, YNNKEL (reference sequence). The germline V and J ends were trimmed by 3 bases and 0 bases, with 17 bases remaining between them. There are 18 residues in the CDR3. CDR3 bases: TGTGCCAGCAGCCAGGGTATTTGGATTACCGCGAACACCGGGGAGCTGTTTTTT. Translation: CASSQGIWITANTGELFF.

This clonotype occurred many times. The chain joins TRBV28 to TRBJ2-2; D may be TRBD1 (5 bases). The germline V gene encodes CDR1 MDHEN and CDR2 SYDVKM. The V end was cut by 8 bases, the J end by 7 bases, with 20 bases between. CDR3 length equals 15 residues. This CDR3 is CASGRVVEIGGELFF. DNA of the CDR3: TGTGCCAGCGGCAGGGTCGTTGAGATTGGCGGGGAGCTGTTTTTT.

The rearrangement links TRBV11-3 to TRBJ2-1; D is unresolved. This CDR3 has 16 residues. Germline assignment: CDR1 SGHNT and CDR2 YENEEA. V shed 5 bases and J shed 6 bases, with 20 bases lying between them. The CDR3 sequence is CASSPQGVITRNEQFF. In nucleotides, the CDR3 is TGTGCCAGCAGCCCCCAAGGAGTCATAACGCGCAATGAGCAGTTCTTC.

J is TRBJ2-7 and V is TRBV28; 14 bases are shared with TRBD2. From germline, CDR1 is MDHEN and CDR2 SYDVKM. The trim removed 6 bases at V and 7 bases at J, leaving 17 bases unmatched. This CDR3 region has 18 residues. Here the CDR3 DNA reads TGTGCCAGCAGGGGGACTAGCGGGAGTCAGTCCTCACGCTGGGAGCAGTACTTC. Protein: CASRGTSGSQSSRWEQYF.